The clone carrying this T cell receptor (beta chain) was seen many times. Noted time point: before trial treatment. The V segment lost 4 bases and the J segment 4 bases; nucleotides outside the gene matches: 5. CDR1 is MGHDK and CDR2 is SYGVNS in the germline V gene. The CDR3 sequence is 15 residues long. First-strand cDNA relied on TRAV- and TRBV-specific primers spanning alpha and beta chains. The TCRs were subjected to amplification over around 18 PCR cycles employing a constant-region primer in conjunction with a V-primer adapter. TCRdb re-called the reads through MiXCR, storing one row per CDR3 protein. The table shows more than 85,000 distinct CDR3 sequences, with just under 9.5% occurring only once. This sample is drawn from a study of low-dose radiotherapy and immunotherapy resistance in tumors. Study details: Cohort 1 was treated with 0.5 Gy per fraction at 2-week intervals, amounting to 6.5 Gy overall. Doses delivered to Cohort 2 were 1 Gy per fraction every two weeks, amounting to 13 Gy over 26 weeks. Each patient was administered nivolumab intravenously at 240 mg, which was a flat dose, every two weeks, along with intravenous ipilimumab at 1 mg/kg every six weeks.

The specimen was PBMCs, collected before treatment. This clonotype was obtained from a male donor with prostate cancer. This chain joins TRBV25-1 and TRBJ2-2, with TRBD2 identical over 8 bases. As DNA, the CDR3 is TGTGCCAGCAGTGCGGCGGGAGGTGGCACCGGGGAGCTGTTTTTT. Translating gives CASSAAGGGTGELFF. The full variable domain, its missing parts supplied by reference TRBV25-1 and TRBJ2-2, is EADIYQTPRYLVIGTGKKITLECSQTMGHDKMYWYQQDPGMELHLIHYSYGVNSTEKGDLSSESTVSRIRTEHFPLTLESARPSHTSQYLCASSAAGGGTGELFFGEGSRLTVL.